These 31 T cell receptor beta chains came from one sample sequenced in a study of vaccination effects on CD4 cells after COVID-19. Culture lasted 10 days before CD4+ T cell isolation. As their vaccination, participants received two doses of either BNT162b2 or mRNA-1273. These receptors have no known antigen. Sequenced by immunoSEQ multiplex PCR; TCRdb stores in-frame clones only, minus some. The sample lists about 66,000 clones; over 70% were seen once. Sequenced material: CD4+ T cells from PBMCs cultured without peptide, taken after COVID-19 vaccination. These receptors were obtained from a human donor who received a COVID-19 vaccine.

The rearrangement uses TRBV7-2 and TRBJ2-5; a possible D gene is TRBD2 (6 bases). The germline CDR1 and CDR2 sequences are SGHTA and FQGNSA. The CDR3 is made up of 14 amino acids. Trimming cost V 3 bases and J 1 base, with 9 bases left between them. CDR3 sequence: CASSLGGFQETQYF. The CDR3 nucleotides read TGTGCCAGCAGCTTGGGAGGATTCCAAGAGACCCAGTACTTC.

This chain uses TRBV6-1 with TRBJ2-7; a possible D gene is TRBD2 (6 bases). V lost 3 bases and J lost 2, with 14 bases in between. The CDR3 covers 15 residues. Germline V gene sequence: CDR1 MNHNS, CDR2 SASEGT. CDR3 DNA: TGTGCCAGCAGTGATTTGACCGGAGGGACCTACGAGCAGTACGTC. This translates into CASSDLTGGTYEQYV.

This clone was observed a single time. The V call is TRBV28, the J call TRBJ1-2, with 10 bases identical to TRBD1. CDR3 length equals 12 residues. Trimming took 6 bases from V and 7 from J; bases not matched to a gene: 2. CDR1 is MDHEN and CDR2 is SYDVKM in the germline V gene. CDR3 nucleotide sequence: TGTGCCAGCAGATGGACAGGGGGTGGCTACACCTTC. It is translated as CASRWTGGGYTF.

The V gene is TRBV25-1, the J gene TRBJ2-5; no clear D gene. Germline assignment: CDR1 MGHDK and CDR2 SYGVNS. Trimming removed 3 bases from V and 2 bases from J, with 13 bases in between. The CDR3 covers 15 residues. CDR3 loop: CASSDPRRVQETQYF. The CDR3 DNA follows: TGTGCCAGCAGTGATCCCCGTCGGGTACAAGAGACCCAGTACTTC.

This clone was picked up one time. The V and J genes are TRBV19 and TRBJ2-6; D uncertain. The CDR3 is 17 amino acids. V was pared by 3 bases and J by 4 bases, with 16 bases between. CDR1 and CDR2 (germline): LNHDA, SQIVND (reference sequence). CDR3 DNA: TGTGCCAGTAGTATTATGATAGGGCTGGCCGGGGCCAACGTCCTGACTTTC. Translation: CASSIMIGLAGANVLTF.

The rearrangement links TRBV15 to TRBJ1-2; no definite D call. Germline-derived CDR1 and CDR2 are LNHNV and YYDKDF (reference sequence). This CDR3 comprises 12 residues. V lost 1 base, J lost 6 bases, and 6 bases lay in between. CDR3 nucleotides: TGTGCCACCAGCAGAGTAATTGATGGCTACACCTTC. Its protein product is CATSRVIDGYTF. The variable domain in full, completed from reference TRBV15 and TRBJ1-2, reads DAMVIQNPRYQVTQFGKPVTLSCSQTLNHNVMYWYQQKSSQAPKLLFHYYDKDFNNEADTPDNFQSRRPNTSFCFLDIRSPGLGDTAMYLCATSRVIDGYTFGSGTRLTVV.

The V call is TRBV5-1, the J call TRBJ1-2; D gene ambiguous. CDR3 length equals 15 residues. The germline V gene encodes CDR1 SGHRS and CDR2 YFSETQ. Deletions cut 0 bases from V and 2 bases from J, with 11 bases between. The CDR3 coding sequence is TGCGCCAGCAGCTTGGCCGTAGGTTCCAACTATGGCTACACCTTC. As protein: CASSLAVGSNYGYTF. The whole variable domain, remainder taken from reference TRBV5-1 and TRBJ1-2, is KAGVTQTPRYLIKTRGQQVTLSCSPISGHRSVSWYQQTPGQGLQFLFEYFSETQRNKGNFPGRFSGRQFSNSRSEMNVSTLELGDSALYLCASSLAVGSNYGYTFGSGTRLTVV.

The sample holds a few counts of this clone. The J gene is TRBJ1-3, the V gene TRBV5-5; 8 nucleotides match TRBD1. The germline V gene encodes CDR1 SGHKS and CDR2 YYEKEE (reference sequence). With 4 bases clipped from V and 0 bases from J, the junction kept 6 bases outside the gene matches. The CDR3 runs to 16 residues. CDR3 coding DNA: TGTGCCAGCAGCCTATGGGACAGGATCTCTGGAAACACCATATATTTT. Translation: CASSLWDRISGNTIYF.

This clone has just a few counts. V and J are TRBV5-6 and TRBJ2-1, with 9 bases lining up with TRBD1. V dropped 1 base and J dropped 9; count of bases not matched to a gene: 5. This CDR3 has 14 amino acids. Germline lookup yields CDR1 SGHDT and CDR2 YYEEEE. In nucleotides, the CDR3 is TGTGCCAGCAGCTTGAGGGACAGGGTGTTTGAGCAGTTCTTC. Translating gives CASSLRDRVFEQFF.

J is TRBJ2-7 and V is TRBV6-4; D remains ambiguous. V was cut by 8 bases and J by 0 bases, with 11 bases left in between. The CDR3 totals 13 residues. Germline V lookup: CDR1 MRHNA, CDR2 SNTAGT. Here the CDR3 DNA reads TGTGCCAGCCCTAACGGATGCTCCTACGAGCAGTACGTC. It yields the protein CASPNGCSYEQYV.

The chain combines TRBV7-2 with TRBJ2-5; no clear D gene. This CDR3 region has 12 residues. The V gene's germline CDR1 is SGHTA and CDR2 FQGNSA. The germline V and J ends were trimmed by 5 bases and 1 base, with 5 bases remaining between them. CDR3 DNA sequence: TGTGCCAGCAGCGTACTCCAAGAGACCCAGTACTTC. It is translated as CASSVLQETQYF.

This chain links TRBV7-6 with TRBJ1-3; D is uncertain. This CDR3 contains 16 residues. The germline gives CDR1 SGHVS, CDR2 FNYEAQ. Trimming removed 5 bases from V and 0 bases from J, with 14 bases in between. CDR3 in amino acids: CASSRTAFNSGNTIYF. DNA of the CDR3: TGTGCCAGCAGCCGAACAGCTTTTAACTCTGGAAACACCATATATTTT.

The rearrangement uses TRBV4-1 and TRBJ1-5; possible D gene TRBD1, 6 bases. The CDR3 extends over 16 amino acids. The V gene's germline CDR1 is MGHRA and CDR2 YSYEKL. The V and J ends lost 4 bases and 3 bases respectively, with 16 bases between them. CDR3 loop: CASSPADREYNQPQHF. In DNA, the CDR3 is TGCGCCAGCAGCCCGGCGGACAGAGAATACAATCAGCCCCAGCATTTT.

This clone was picked up a small number of times. The chain couples TRBV28 to TRBJ1-5; TRBD1 might be the D (6 bases). This CDR3 spans 12 amino acids. The V and J ends lost 6 bases and 7 bases respectively, with 10 bases between them. Germline V gene sequence: CDR1 MDHEN, CDR2 SYDVKM. The CDR3 DNA reads TGTGCCAGCAGACAGGGCGACCAGCCCCAGCATTTT. This sequence encodes CASRQGDQPQHF.

This clone was counted a few times. The rearrangement joins TRBV11-3 to TRBJ1-1, with TRBD1 matching 9 bases. With 1 base clipped from V and 7 bases from J, the junction kept 7 bases outside the gene matches. Germline CDR1 and CDR2: SGHNT and YENEEA. There are 15 residues in the CDR3. The CDR3 region is CASSLGGDRVGEAFF. CDR3 DNA: TGTGCCAGCAGCTTAGGTGGGGACAGGGTGGGTGAAGCTTTCTTT.

The chain combines TRBV2 with TRBJ2-7; tentative D call: TRBD1 (7 bases). V shed 5 bases and J shed 6 bases, with 17 bases lying between them. This CDR3 has 14 residues. The germline CDR1 and CDR2 sequences are SNHLY and FYNNEI. In DNA form, the CDR3 reads TGTGCCAGCAGTTCGGAGGGGGCTGTTCTCGAGCAGTACGTC. The encoded protein is CASSSEGAVLEQYV.

This clone has only one observation. This chain uses TRBV6-2 or TRBV6-3 with TRBJ2-7; TRBD1 aligns across 7 bases. Germline-derived CDR1 and CDR2 are MNHEY and SVGEGT. This CDR3 has 13 amino acids. V was clipped by 2 bases and J by 11 bases; unmatched bases: 9. This chain's CDR3 is CASSYPDRSPEYV. In DNA form, the CDR3 reads TGTGCCAGCAGTTACCCGGACAGGTCCCCCGAGTACGTC.

The genes are TRBV2 and TRBJ1-2, with 8 positions matching TRBD1. This CDR3 is built from 15 residues. V lost 3 bases, J lost 4 bases, and 7 bases stayed unmatched. Germline loops: CDR1 SNHLY, CDR2 FYNNEI. The CDR3 region has the DNA TGTGCCAGCAGTGATATCCAGGGGGCCATCTATGGCTACACCTTC. It translates to CASSDIQGAIYGYTF. The complete variable domain, with remaining parts taken from reference TRBV2 and TRBJ1-2, reads EPEVTQTPSHQVTQMGQEVILRCVPISNHLYFYWYRQILGQKVEFLVSFYNNEISEKSEIFDDQFSVERPDGSNFTLKIRSTKLEDSAMYFCASSDIQGAIYGYTFGSGTRLTVV.

This clone has a handful of counts. The chain employs TRBV18 and TRBJ1-2; 7 bases align to TRBD1. V shed 3 bases, J shed 1 base, and the junction held 5 bases outside the gene matches. CDR3 length: 15 amino acids. Germline values: CDR1 KGHSH, CDR2 LQKENI. Written as DNA, the CDR3 is TGTGCCAGCTCACCCGGGACAGCAATTAACTATGGCTACACCTTC. Its protein is CASSPGTAINYGYTF.

This rearrangement joins TRBV6-5 to TRBJ1-3; the D is unclear. Germline values: CDR1 MNHEY, CDR2 SVGAGI. V was pared by 6 bases and J by 3 bases, with 6 bases between. The CDR3 sequence is 12 residues long. The CDR3 reads CASRANGNTIYF. The CDR3 bases are TGTGCCAGCAGGGCCAATGGAAACACCATATATTTT.

The genes are TRBV23-1 and TRBJ2-5, with TRBD1 identical over 8 bases. TRBV23-1 falls under the ORF class, with uncertain function. Trimming at V came to 1 base and at J to 3 bases, leaving 13 bases not matched to a gene. The CDR3 is made up of 18 amino acids. The CDR3 DNA sequence: TGCGCCAGCAGTCAATTCATTAACGCAGGGACAGGTGAAGAGACCCAGTACTTC. It specifies CASSQFINAGTGEETQYF.

The V and J genes are TRBV24-1 and TRBJ2-5; either TRBD1 or TRBD2 may supply D (5 bases each). CDR1 KGHDR and CDR2 SFDVKD come from the germline V gene. V was clipped by 7 bases and J by 7 bases, with 18 bases between them. The CDR3 spans 14 residues. The CDR3 loop reads CATSSGRIRGTQYF. The CDR3 DNA follows: TGTGCCACCAGCTCGGGACGCATCCGGGGGACCCAGTACTTC.

The chain couples TRBV10-2 to TRBJ1-5; D might be TRBD1 (5 bases). Germline-derived CDR1 and CDR2 are WSHSY and SAAADI. Trimming stripped 8 bases from V and 0 bases from J, with 8 bases between. CDR3 length equals 13 residues. CDR3 coding DNA: TGCGCCAGCGACAGTTATAGCAATCAGCCCCAGCATTTT. Protein: CASDSYSNQPQHF.

The V and J genes are TRBV18 and TRBJ1-4; no clear D. In germline, CDR1 is KGHSH, CDR2 LQKENI. The CDR3 has 16 amino acids. Deletions cut 2 bases from V and 0 bases from J, with 10 bases between. The CDR3 reads CASSPAMASTNEKLFF. The CDR3 DNA sequence: TGTGCCAGCTCACCAGCAATGGCTTCAACTAATGAAAAACTGTTTTTT.

The chain links TRBV3-1 (or the pseudogene TRBV3-2) to TRBJ2-2, with 9 bases that match TRBD2. The germline V gene has CDR1 LGHDT and CDR2 YNNKEL (reference sequence). This CDR3 is 17 amino acids long. Losses at the gene ends were 1 base for V and 4 bases for J; bases not matched to a gene: 7. The CDR3 protein is CASSQAPLAGSTGELFF. DNA of the CDR3: TGTGCCAGCAGCCAAGCGCCCCTAGCGGGGTCCACCGGGGAGCTGTTTTTT.

The chain links TRBV9 to TRBJ1-2; TRBD1 matches at 7 bases. With 4 bases clipped from V and 3 bases from J, the junction kept 9 bases outside the gene matches. Germline V lookup: CDR1 SGDLS, CDR2 YYNGEE. CDR3 size: 15 residues. Here the CDR3 DNA reads TGTGCCAGCAGCTTAGAACAGGGGAGGGACTATGGCTACACCTTC. Translated, it gives CASSLEQGRDYGYTF.

The chain couples TRBV6-4 to TRBJ2-3; tentatively, D is TRBD2 (6 bases). CDR1 is MRHNA, CDR2 SNTAGT, per germline. This CDR3 contains 15 residues. Trimming removed 0 bases from V and 2 bases from J, with 9 bases in between. The DNA for the CDR3 is TGTGCCAGCAGTGACTCTCGGGGGACCACAGATACGCAGTATTTT. Its protein is CASSDSRGTTDTQYF.

The chain is built from TRBV5-4 and TRBJ2-5, with D possibly TRBD1 on 5 matching bases. There are 13 residues in the CDR3. The V end lost 0 bases, the J end lost 4 bases, and 7 bases lay between the germline ends. The V gene's germline CDR1 is SGHNT and CDR2 YYREEE (reference sequence). The CDR3, as DNA: TGTGCCAGCAGCTTGGCAGGGTCAGAGACCCAGTACTTC. Translating it yields CASSLAGSETQYF.

The chain uses TRBV6-1 and TRBJ1-5; D not certain. From germline, CDR1 is MNHNS and CDR2 SASEGT. The V and J ends lost 2 bases and 8 bases respectively, with 10 bases between them. The CDR3 extends over 13 amino acids. CDR3 residues: CASSEKGGEPQHF. The DNA for the CDR3 is TGTGCCAGCAGTGAAAAGGGAGGAGAGCCCCAGCATTTT.

V is TRBV2 and J is TRBJ1-4; D might be TRBD1 (6 bases). The ends were cut back, 6 bases at V and 1 base at J, with 6 bases in the middle. CDR1 and CDR2 from the germline V gene are SNHLY and FYNNEI. This CDR3 comprises 13 residues. Here the CDR3 reads CASRQGTNEKLFF. DNA for the CDR3: TGTGCCAGCAGACAGGGAACTAATGAAAAACTGTTTTTT.

The rearrangement links TRBV7-2 to TRBJ1-3; D call uncertain. With 5 bases removed from V and 4 bases from J, the gap between germline ends came to 12 bases. Germline V lookup: CDR1 SGHTA, CDR2 FQGNSA. The CDR3 totals 14 residues. The CDR3 nucleotides read TGTGCCAGCAGCCTGTCGACTAGGGGAAACACCATATATTTT. It specifies CASSLSTRGNTIYF.